Listed below are T cell receptor beta chains from one sample, sequenced in a study of immune evolution from preneoplasia to lung adenocarcinoma. Some clones are missing from TCRdb's copy, which holds only in-frame ones; the method was immunoSEQ multiplex PCR. Among 9,500 to 10,000 clones listed, roughly 91% were seen once. Sequenced sample: FFPE invasive lung adenocarcinoma tissue. The source is a person in their 70s with invasive lung adenocarcinoma. Some clones in this sample may be carry-over from other donors' samples. Each CDR3 is given with its conserved first and last residue. The D gene is left open where the match is weak. Some rows mark clone size as missing; the rest say once, few, many or name a class of expanded clone.

- TRBD1 TRBJ2-6 TRBV6-1 TGTGCCAGCAGCCCTACAGGGGGAGGGGCCAACGTCCTGACTTTC CASSPTGGGANVLTF
- - TRBJ2-5 TRBV2 TGTGCCAGCGCCTTATGGTTAGAAGAGACCCAGTACTTC CASALWLEETQYF
- - TRBJ2-5 TRBV30 TGTGCCTGGAAAGCGGGTTTCCAAGAGACCCAGTACTTC CAWKAGFQETQYF
- - TRBJ2-7 TRBV5-1 TGCGCCAGCAATTTCGAAGGGGGTTCGAGCGAGCAGTACTTC CASNFEGGSSEQYF
- - TRBJ1-2 TRBV4-2 TGTGCCAGCAGCCAAGATCTCGGGCATGGCTACACCTTC CASSQDLGHGYTF
- TRBD1 TRBJ1-2 TRBV15 TGTGCCACCAGCAGATTCGTCGGGACAGGGGGCTCTGGCTACACCTTC CATSRFVGTGGSGYTF
once TRBD1 TRBJ2-7 TRBV2 TGTGCCAGCAGTGCCTCGACAGGGGGTAGACTCTACGAGCAGTACTTC CASSASTGGRLYEQYF
- TRBD1 TRBJ1-2 TRBV2 TGTGCCAGCAGGCCCCCCCAGGGGGACAACTATGGCTACACCTTC CASRPPQGDNYGYTF
few - TRBJ1-1 TRBV7-9 TGTGCCAGCAGTTGGAACAGGGCGAACACTGAAGCTTTCTTT CASSWNRANTEAFF
- TRBD2 TRBJ2-7 TRBV25-1 TGTGCCAGCAGTCCTCACCTAGCGGGATACGAGCAGTACTTC CASSPHLAGYEQYF
- TRBD2 TRBJ2-3 TRBV9 TGTGCCAGCAGCGTAGGGACTAGCTCTACTGGGTATACGCAGTATTTT CASSVGTSSTGYTQYF
- - TRBJ2-3 TRBV4-2 TGTGCCAGCAGCCAAGGCGGGGCGTACACAGATACGCAGTATTTT CASSQGGAYTDTQYF
- - TRBJ2-7 TRBV5-1 TGCGCCAGCAGCTTGGGTCCGGGAGCGCCCTACGAGCAGTACTTC CASSLGPGAPYEQYF
- TRBD1 TRBJ1-1 TRBV9 TGTGCCAGCAGCTTGGGACAGGGGGCTTTCGGGAACACTGAAGCTTTCTTT CASSLGQGAFGNTEAFF
- TRBD2 TRBJ2-1 TRBV5-4 TGTGCCAGCAGCTTGCACAGCGGGAGGGGGAATGAGCAGTTCTTC CASSLHSGRGNEQFF
- - TRBJ2-5 TRBV2 TGTGCCAGCAGTTTACAGGCGACCCAGTACTTC CASSLQATQYF
- - TRBJ1-5 TRBV28 TGTGCCAGTAGATATAGCAATCAGCCCCAGCATTTT CASRYSNQPQHF
- TRBD1 TRBJ2-1 TRBV2 TGTGCCAGCAGTTCGGACAGGGGGAATGAGCAGTTCTTC CASSSDRGNEQFF
- TRBD1 TRBJ2-1 TRBV28 TGTGCCAGCAGCACGGACAGGGAAGGGTTTAATGAGCAGTTCTTC CASSTDREGFNEQFF
- - TRBJ2-7 TRBV4-1 TGCCCCAGCAGCCAAGGCCGGGACCTCGCCTACGAGCAGTACTTC CPSSQGRDLAYEQYF
- TRBD1 TRBJ2-3 TRBV7-3 TGTGCCAGCAGCTTATCGAGAGGGGGCGCAGATACGCAGTATTTT CASSLSRGGADTQYF
few - TRBJ1-4 TRBV9 TGTGCCAGCAGCCCAGGGGCCTCAACTAATGAAAAACTGTTTTTT CASSPGASTNEKLFF
- - TRBJ2-7 TRBV9 TGTGCCAGCAGCGTCCCCCCCCCTAAAGAAGCCGGCGCGTGGGCCTACGAGCAGTACTTC CASSVPPPKEAGAWAYEQYF
- - TRBJ1-2 TRBV5-1 TGCGCCAGCAGCTTGGACGGGCGGGGCTATGGCTACACCTTC CASSLDGRGYGYTF
few TRBD1 TRBJ2-7 TRBV28 TGTGCCAGCAAACGGGGGTCGGGACAGGGAATCTACGAGCAGTACTTC CASKRGSGQGIYEQYF
- - TRBJ2-6 TRBV6-6 TGTGCCAGCAGAGACGGACACGCGGGGGCCAACGTCCTGACTTTC CASRDGHAGANVLTF
few - TRBJ2-5 TRBV5-4 TGTGCCAGCAGCTTGATAGGGTCAACGGCCCAAGAGACCCAGTACTTC CASSLIGSTAQETQYF
- TRBD2 TRBJ2-1 TRBV7-7 TGTGCTAGCAGCCCAGGACTAGCGGGAGTGTTTACAGAGCAGTTCTTC CASSPGLAGVFTEQFF
- - TRBJ1-1 TRBV4-2 TGTGCCAGCAGCCAAGGGGGAGGATCACTCGGCCGCGATGCTGAAGCTTTCTTT CASSQGGGSLGRDAEAFF
- TRBD1 TRBJ2-7 TRBV30 TGTGCCTGGAGTACCGGACAGGTTACTCCCGAGCAGTACTTC CAWSTGQVTPEQYF
- - TRBJ1-2 TRBV29-1 TGCAGCGTCGACGTGGGCCAGAACCCTATCTATGGCTACACCTTC CSVDVGQNPIYGYTF
- - TRBJ1-5 TRBV30 TGTGCCTGGAGGGCAGTCGGAGGGAATCAGCCCCAGCATTTT CAWRAVGGNQPQHF
- - TRBJ2-2 TRBV6-1 TGTACCAGCAAAATGACTAGTTCTGCCGGGGAGCTGTTTTTT CTSKMTSSAGELFF
- TRBD2 TRBJ2-7 TRBV4-1 TGCGCCAGCAGCCAAGTTCTCGGGCAGGTGGGGGGGGACGAGCAGTACTTC CASSQVLGQVGGDEQYF
- TRBD2 TRBJ2-2 TRBV15 TGTGCCACTCAGCAAGGGGGACTAGGCCTGTTGACCGGGGAGCTGTTTTTT CATQQGGLGLLTGELFF
- - TRBJ2-2 TRBV6-4 TGTGCCAGCAGTGACTCGACGTCCGGGGAGCTGTTTTTT CASSDSTSGELFF
- - TRBJ1-5 TRBV5-1 TGCGCCAGCAGCTCCCTGCATCGGGGTGTCTATCAGCCCCAGCATTTT CASSSLHRGVYQPQHF
- TRBD2 TRBJ2-5 TRBV9 TGTGCCAGCAGCGTAGGGAGGGGGCGGACTAGCGGTTACCAAGAGACCCAGTACTTC CASSVGRGRTSGYQETQYF
- TRBD2 TRBJ2-3 TRBV28 TGTGCCAGCAGTTGGGCTAGCGGGACGGCAGATACGCAGTATTTT CASSWASGTADTQYF
- - TRBJ2-6 TRBV15 TGTGCCACCAGCAGAGATTCAGGCTCTGGGGCCAACGTCCTGACTTTC CATSRDSGSGANVLTF
- - TRBJ2-2 TRBV2 TGTGCCAGCAGTGGTAGAGGGACCGGGGAGCTGTTTTTT CASSGRGTGELFF
- - TRBJ2-7 TRBV2 TGTGCCAGCAGTGAACTGGCCGTCGGCTCCTACGAGCAGTACTTC CASSELAVGSYEQYF
- - TRBJ2-7 TRBV5-1 TGCGCCAGCAGCTTGGGTCACACGTCCTACGAGCAGTACTTC CASSLGHTSYEQYF
- TRBD1 TRBJ2-2 TRBV30 TGTGCCTGGAGCGAACAGGGGTGGGGGGAGCTGTTTTTT CAWSEQGWGELFF
- - TRBJ1-5 TRBV9 TGTGCCAGCAGCGTAGGTAGCAATCAGCCCCAGCATTTT CASSVGSNQPQHF
- - TRBJ2-5 TRBV7-8 TGTGCCAGCAGCCGGAGGGGCCAAGAGACCCAGTACTTC CASSRRGQETQYF
- - TRBJ1-5 TRBV5-1 TGCGCCAGCAGCTTGGGGCAGGGGAAGCCCCAGCATTTT CASSLGQGKPQHF
- - TRBJ2-1 TRBV2 TGTGCCAGCAGAGAGGGGGGTGAGCAGTTCTTC CASREGGEQFF
- - TRBJ2-1 TRBV20-1 TGCAGTGCCACGGCGCAGTTCTTC CSATAQFF
- - TRBJ1-2 TRBV29-1 TGCAGCGTTCAAGAGGTGGACTATGGCTACACCTTC CSVQEVDYGYTF
once - TRBJ1-2 TRBV9 TGTGCCAGCAGCCCTCAATCACTGGCCTATGGCTACACCTTC CASSPQSLAYGYTF
- TRBD2 TRBJ2-1 TRBV18 TGTGCCAGCTCACAAGGGACTAGCGGGGGGTCGAGCTCCTACAATGAGCAGTTCTTC CASSQGTSGGSSSYNEQFF
- TRBD1 TRBJ1-1 TRBV6-1 TGTGCCAGCAGTGGGACAGGAGGGTTTGGGAACACTGAAGCTTTCTTT CASSGTGGFGNTEAFF
- - TRBJ2-3 TRBV2 TGTGCCAGCAGTGAGAGGGACCTCACAGATACGCAGTATTTT CASSERDLTDTQYF
- - TRBJ2-2 TRBV29-1 TGCAGCGTTGCAGCCAGGGCTACCACCGGGGAGCTGTTTTTT CSVAARATTGELFF